The clone carrying this T cell receptor (beta chain) was detected a few times. Per the authors' pipeline: The assay estimated nucleated cells by amplifying reference gene primers. Profiled with immunoSEQ multiplex PCR; TCRdb holds only in-frame clones, not every one. V and J calls and clone size are as listed in that table; D and trimming were resolved from the DNA. The sample has around 120,000 clones; roughly 80% are singletons. This entry belongs to a study of blood T cell repertoires in COVID-19. About the research overall: T cells, B-cell-depleted T cells, or PBMCs supplied cDNA or gDNA.

The length of the CDR3 is 13 residues. The V and J ends lost 2 bases and 2 bases respectively, with 10 bases between them. Looked up from germline, CDR1 is GTSNPN and CDR2 is SVGIG (reference sequence). This TCR was recovered from a man aged 65-85 years with acute or convalescent COVID-19. The gene calls are TRBV30 and TRBJ2-7, with unresolved D. The sequencing sample was made of peripheral blood. CDR3 sequence reads: CAWSMGQAYEQYF. The CDR3 bases are TGTGCCTGGAGTATGGGCCAAGCCTACGAGCAGTACTTC. Filled out from reference TRBV30 and TRBJ2-7, the complete variable domain reads SQTIHQWPATLVQPVGSPLSLECTVEGTSNPNLYWYRQAAGRGLQLLFYSVGIGQISSEVPQNLSASRPQDRQFILSSKKLLLSDSGFYLCAWSMGQAYEQYFGPGTRLTVT.